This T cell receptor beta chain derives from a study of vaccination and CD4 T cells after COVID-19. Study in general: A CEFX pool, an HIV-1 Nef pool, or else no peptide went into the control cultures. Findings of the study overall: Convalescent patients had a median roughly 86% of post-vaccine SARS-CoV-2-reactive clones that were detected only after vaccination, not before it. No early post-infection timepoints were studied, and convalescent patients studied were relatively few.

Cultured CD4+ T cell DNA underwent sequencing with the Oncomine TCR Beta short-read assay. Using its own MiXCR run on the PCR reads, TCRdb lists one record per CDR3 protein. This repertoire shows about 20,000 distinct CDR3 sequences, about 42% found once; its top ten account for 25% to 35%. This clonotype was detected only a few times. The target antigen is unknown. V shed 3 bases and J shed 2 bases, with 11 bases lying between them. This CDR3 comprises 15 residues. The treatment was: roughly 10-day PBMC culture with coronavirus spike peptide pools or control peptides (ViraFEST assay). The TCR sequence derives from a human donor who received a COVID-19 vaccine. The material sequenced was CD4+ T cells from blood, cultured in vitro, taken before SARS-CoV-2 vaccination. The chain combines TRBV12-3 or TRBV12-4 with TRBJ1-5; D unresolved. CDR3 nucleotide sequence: TGTGCCAGCAGTTTGCGGGGAGGCGGCAATCAGCCCCAGCATTTT. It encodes CASSLRGGGNQPQHF.